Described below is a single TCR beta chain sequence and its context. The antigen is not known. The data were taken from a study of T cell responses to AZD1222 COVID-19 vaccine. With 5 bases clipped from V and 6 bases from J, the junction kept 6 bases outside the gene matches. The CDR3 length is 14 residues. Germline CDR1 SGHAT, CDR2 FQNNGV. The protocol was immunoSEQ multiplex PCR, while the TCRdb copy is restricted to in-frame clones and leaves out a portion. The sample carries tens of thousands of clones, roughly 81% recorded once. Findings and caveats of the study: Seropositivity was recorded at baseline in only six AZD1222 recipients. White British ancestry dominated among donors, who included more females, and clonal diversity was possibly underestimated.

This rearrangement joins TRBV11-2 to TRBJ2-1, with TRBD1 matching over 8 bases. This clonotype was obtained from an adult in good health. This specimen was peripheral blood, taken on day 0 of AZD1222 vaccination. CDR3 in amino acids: CASSRNTGGNEQFF. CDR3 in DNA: TGTGCCAGCAGCCGAAACACAGGGGGCAATGAGCAGTTCTTC.